This is a list of T cell receptor beta chains from one sample in a study of T cell repertoires in cytomegalovirus infection. TCRdb redid the calling of the reads with MiXCR, one entry per CDR3 protein. Of about 400,000 distinct CDR3 sequences in the sample, around a sixth are singletons; the top ten hold 7.5% to 9%. The sequencing input was PBMCs. The source of these receptors is a human donor in good health (CMV status not recorded). Some clones in this sample may be carry-over from other donors' samples. The CDR3 runs from the conserved cysteine through the conserved F or W. The D gene is left open where the match is weak. Clone sizes are given selectively: once, few, many, or a class where the clone is expanded.

j_call,clone_size,v_call,d_call,cdr3_nt,cdr3_aa
TRBJ1-2,few,TRBV18,TRBD1,TGTGCCAGCTCACAAGGACAGGGCGTAGAATATGGCTACACCTTC,CASSQGQGVEYGYTF
TRBJ2-3,.,TRBV19,.,TGTGCCAGTACCGGACCGTACACAGATACGCAGTATTTT,CASTGPYTDTQYF
TRBJ1-2,few,TRBV5-6,.,TGTGCCAGCAGCTTGGGTGGGGATACTGGCTACACCTTC,CASSLGGDTGYTF
TRBJ2-7,few,TRBV12-3/TRBV12-4,.,TGTGCCAGCAGTCGACTGGGTTACGAGCAGTACTTC,CASSRLGYEQYF
TRBJ1-1,many,TRBV6-1,.,TGTGCCAGCCGAGCCTTAATGAACACTGAAGCTTTCTTT,CASRALMNTEAFF
TRBJ1-1,many,TRBV7-9,.,TGTGCCAGCAGCTTGGCAGGGTTTAACACTGAAGCTTTCTTT,CASSLAGFNTEAFF
TRBJ2-7,few,TRBV5-5,.,TGTGCCAGCAGCTTCCTGGCCGAACAGGGCTACGAGCAGTACTTC,CASSFLAEQGYEQYF
TRBJ2-3,many,TRBV7-2,TRBD2,TGTGCCAGCAGCCCTAGACTAGCGGGAGGGATGGATACGCAGTATTTT,CASSPRLAGGMDTQYF
TRBJ1-3,few,TRBV7-2,.,TGTGCCAGCAGCTTAGGGGGGATCGGAAACACCATATATTTT,CASSLGGIGNTIYF
TRBJ1-1,.,TRBV20-1,.,TGCAGTGCCCGGCAGACCCCTGAAGCTTTCTTT,CSARQTPEAFF
TRBJ2-1,.,TRBV15,.,TGTGCCACCAGCAGACGTACAGAATTTGAGCAGTTCTTC,CATSRRTEFEQFF
TRBJ2-5,few,TRBV6-5,.,TGTGCCAGCAGTTACTACCCTGCGGGCAGAGAGACCCAGTACTTC,CASSYYPAGRETQYF
TRBJ2-5,few,TRBV2,.,TGTGCCAGCAGCGGTATGGGCAACCAAGAGACCCAGTACTTC,CASSGMGNQETQYF
TRBJ2-7,many,TRBV7-6,.,TGTGCCAGCAGCTTAGTCGCAGGGGGGGCCGAGCAGTACTTC,CASSLVAGGAEQYF
TRBJ2-7,many,TRBV6-1,TRBD2,TGTGCCAGCAGCTTAATAGCGGGAACGATAAACGAGCAGTACTTC,CASSLIAGTINEQYF
TRBJ2-7,few,TRBV20-1,TRBD2,TGCAGTGCTATTTTTGCGGGGGGGACCTACGAGCAGTACTTC,CSAIFAGGTYEQYF
TRBJ2-6,.,TRBV12-3/TRBV12-4,.,TGTGCCAGCAGTTTCCCCAGCCCTGGGGCCAACGTCCTGACTTTC,CASSFPSPGANVLTF
TRBJ1-2,many,TRBV7-2,.,TGTGCCAGCAGCCTTGATCGCAGGTCCTATGGCTACACCTTC,CASSLDRRSYGYTF
TRBJ1-3,once,TRBV27,.,TGTGCCAGCAGTTTAGGGCCGTTTGGAAACACCATATATTTT,CASSLGPFGNTIYF
TRBJ2-1,.,TRBV12-3/TRBV12-4,.,TGTGCCAGCAGTCCAACGACCTTGTCGTACAATGAGCAGTTCTTC,CASSPTTLSYNEQFF
TRBJ1-1,.,TRBV5-1,TRBD1,TGCGCCAGCAGCTTGGGGGACAGGAGCACTGAAGCTTTCTTT,CASSLGDRSTEAFF
TRBJ1-3,many,TRBV28,.,TGTGCCAGCACCCCTGTTAGCTCTGGAAACACCATATATTTT,CASTPVSSGNTIYF
TRBJ2-1,.,TRBV7-2,TRBD2,TGTGCCAGCAGCTACGGGAGGGCCTTTCCTCCGGCCTACAATGAGCAGTTCTTC,CASSYGRAFPPAYNEQFF
TRBJ2-7,few,TRBV27,.,TGTGCCAGCAGTCCCCCCCGAGGGGGGCCGACCTCCTACGAGCAGTACTTC,CASSPPRGGPTSYEQYF
TRBJ1-1,many,TRBV7-9,TRBD1,TGTGCCAGCAGCTTACGACAGGGGTACACTGAAGCTTTCTTT,CASSLRQGYTEAFF
TRBJ1-6,.,TRBV20-1,.,TGCAGTGCTAGAGATCGGAGGACACCCCTCCACTTT,CSARDRRTPLHF
TRBJ2-2,many,TRBV7-6,.,TGTGCCAGCAGGCAGATTAACACCGGGGAGCTGTTTTTT,CASRQINTGELFF
TRBJ2-7,many,TRBV7-2,.,TGTGCCAGCAGCTATCACTACGAGCAGTACTTC,CASSYHYEQYF
TRBJ1-1,once,TRBV7-9,TRBD1,TGTGCCAGCAGCTTAGCTACAGGGGCGAGTGAAGCTTTCTTT,CASSLATGASEAFF
TRBJ1-1,few,TRBV19,.,TGTGCCAGTAGTAAACCCCAAGCCCAGAACACTGAAGCTTTCTTT,CASSKPQAQNTEAFF
TRBJ2-3,.,TRBV20-1,.,TGCAGTGCTAGAGCCAACGCAGATACGCAGTATTTT,CSARANADTQYF
TRBJ1-4,many,TRBV7-6,TRBD1,TGTGCCAGCAGCCCTCGGGACAGGGATGAAAAACTGTTTTTT,CASSPRDRDEKLFF
TRBJ1-4,few,TRBV5-1,.,TGCGCCAGCAGCTTGGGGGGGATGGCTAATGAAAAACTGTTTTTT,CASSLGGMANEKLFF
TRBJ2-5,.,TRBV7-8,TRBD1,TGTGCCAGCAGAATAGGGGTTGGGACAGGGATAGGGAGCCAAGAGACCCAGTACTTC,CASRIGVGTGIGSQETQYF
TRBJ1-5,.,TRBV20-1,.,TGCAGTGCTAGGATTGCCGGGGATCAGAGCAATCAGCCCCAGCATTTT,CSARIAGDQSNQPQHF
TRBJ2-7,many,TRBV7-2,.,TGTGCCAGCAGCTTATTGGTTGGGTACGAGCAGTACTTC,CASSLLVGYEQYF
TRBJ2-5,many,TRBV7-2,TRBD1,TGTGCCAGCAGCTTAGTCTGGACAGGGGAGGAGACCCAGTACTTC,CASSLVWTGEETQYF
TRBJ2-1,.,TRBV7-2,.,TGTGCCAGCAGCTTAGCAGGACTACGGTACAATGAGCAGTTCTTC,CASSLAGLRYNEQFF
TRBJ2-1,.,TRBV20-1,TRBD2,TGCAGTGCTCCCCGGACTAGCGGGAGTGGGAATGAGCAGTTCTTC,CSAPRTSGSGNEQFF
TRBJ1-1,many,TRBV6-1,.,TGTGCCAGCAGTGAACCAATCCCACACAGGGCCCGTTACACTGAAGCTTTCTTT,CASSEPIPHRARYTEAFF
TRBJ2-1,few,TRBV20-1,.,TGCAGTGCCGGTCTTACCCTTCGTGATGAGCAGTTCTTC,CSAGLTLRDEQFF
TRBJ2-7,many,TRBV7-9,TRBD1,TGTGCCAGCAGCCCTAGGGGCTCTTACAGGGGCTCCTACGAGCAGTACTTC,CASSPRGSYRGSYEQYF
TRBJ1-1,many,TRBV7-8,.,TGTGCCAGCAGCCTGGTGGGGGCTCGGGTGACTGAAGCTTTCTTT,CASSLVGARVTEAFF
TRBJ2-5,.,TRBV4-1,.,TGCGCCAGCAGCCAACCTTTCCCGGAGACCCAGTACTTC,CASSQPFPETQYF
TRBJ2-6,many,TRBV7-8,.,TGTGCCAGCAGCTTAGAGGGTGTCTCTGGGGCCAACGTCCTGACTTTC,CASSLEGVSGANVLTF